These 32 T cell receptor beta chains came from one sample sequenced in a study of cytomegalovirus exposure and HLA in healthy donors. PCR involved 60 Vbeta and 13 Jbeta primers. Sequencing used immunoSEQ multiplex PCR; TCRdb keeps in-frame clones, though not all of them. The sample shows under 200,000 clones, roughly 80% of them seen only once. What was sequenced was PBMCs. These receptors originate from a human donor in good health.

The CDR3 region has the DNA TGTGCCAGCAGTCTAGCGGGGGGCCTGTACGAGCAGTACTTC. Protein product: CASSLAGGLYEQYF. The chain recombines TRBV6-6 with TRBJ2-7, with 11 bases lining up with TRBD2. The CDR3 contains 14 residues. CDR1 is MNHNY, CDR2 SVGAGI, per germline (reference sequence). With V trimmed by 5 bases and J by 4 bases, 4 bases remained unmatched.

The CDR3 sequence: CASSLGQGNEQYF. In nucleotides, the CDR3 is TGCGCCAGCAGCCTCGGACAGGGGAACGAGCAGTACTTC. The V call is TRBV5-1, the J call TRBJ2-5, with 9 bases lining up with TRBD1. The J call may be in error: the DNA end matches TRBJ2-7 better. Germline-derived CDR1 and CDR2 are SGHRS and YFSETQ. The CDR3 has 13 residues.

V and J are TRBV19 and TRBJ2-6; D is uncertain. CDR1 and CDR2 (germline): LNHDA, SQIVND (reference sequence). The CDR3 runs 18 residues. Trimming stripped 1 base from V and 1 base from J, with 14 bases between. The CDR3 bases are TGTGCCAGTAGTATAGTCGCAGGTTCAGGATCTGGGGCCAACGTCCTGACTTTC. Protein: CASSIVAGSGSGANVLTF.

This clone came up once. The chain carries TRBV5-1 and TRBJ2-7, with 7 nucleotides matching TRBD1. The CDR3 is 14 amino acids. Per the germline V gene, CDR1 is SGHRS and CDR2 is YFSETQ. The V segment lost 4 bases and the J segment 0 bases; nucleotides outside the gene matches: 4. CDR3: CASSRTGTSYEQYF. The CDR3, as DNA: TGCGCCAGCAGCCGGACAGGCACCTCCTACGAGCAGTACTTC.

V and J are TRBV5-8 and TRBJ2-5; TRBD2 matches at 7 bases. This CDR3 contains 15 residues. Germline V gene sequence: CDR1 SGHTS, CDR2 YDEGEE. The CDR3 is CTPLPPGGPRETQYF. The CDR3 nucleotides read TGTACTCCCCTCCCTCCGGGGGGTCCGCGGGAGACCCAGTACTTC. Full variable domain (outside the CDR3, taken from reference TRBV5-8 and TRBJ2-5): EAGVTQSPTHLIKTRGQQATLRCSPISGHTSVYWYQQALGLGLQFLLWYDEGEERNRGNFPPRFSGRQFPNYSSELNVNALELEDSALYLCTPLPPGGPRETQYFGPGTRLLVL.

The genes are TRBV5-1 and TRBJ2-5; D is possibly TRBD1 (6 bases). Trimming removed 8 bases at V and 2 bases at J, with 7 bases between. The CDR3 is 11 residues long. Germline loops: CDR1 SGHRS, CDR2 YFSETQ. This CDR3 is CASGQQETQYF. In DNA, the CDR3 is TGCGCCAGTGGACAGCAAGAGACCCAGTACTTC.

This chain links TRBV6-1 with TRBJ1-3; 7 positions match TRBD1. The germline CDR1 and CDR2 sequences are MNHNS and SASEGT. This CDR3 is built from 15 residues. V lost 2 bases and J lost 3; bases outside the gene matches: 4. CDR3: CASSETGERGNTIYF. The CDR3 coding sequence is TGTGCCAGCAGTGAAACAGGGGAACGTGGAAACACCATATATTTT.

The V call is TRBV2, the J call TRBJ2-1; no reliable D call. The CDR3 runs to 13 residues. The ends were cut back, 4 bases at V and 0 bases at J, with 4 bases in the middle. The V gene's germline CDR1 is SNHLY and CDR2 FYNNEI. Here the CDR3 reads CASSGDSYNEQFF. CDR3 nucleotides: TGTGCCAGCAGTGGCGACTCCTACAATGAGCAGTTCTTC.

The chain combines TRBV4-1 with TRBJ2-3; 7 positions agree with TRBD1. J lost 3 bases, V lost 4 bases, and 7 bases had no gene match. The CDR3 has 15 amino acids. CDR1 and CDR2 from the germline V gene are MGHRA and YSYEKL. The CDR3 loop is CASSPGQPLTDTQYF. In nucleotides, the CDR3 is TGCGCCAGCAGCCCGGGACAGCCTCTAACAGATACGCAGTATTTT.

This chain uses TRBV6-1 with TRBJ2-2; tentative D call: TRBD2 (5 bases). V was pared by 0 bases and J by 4 bases, with 6 bases between. Germline-derived CDR1 and CDR2 are MNHNS and SASEGT. The CDR3 has 14 residues. As DNA, the CDR3 is TGTGCCAGCAGTGAAGCGAGGGTCACCGGGGAGCTGTTTTTT. This sequence encodes CASSEARVTGELFF.

V gene TRBV9 combines with J gene TRBJ2-5; 10 bases map to TRBD2. The CDR3 sequence is 15 residues long. Per the germline V gene, CDR1 is SGDLS and CDR2 is YYNGEE. V trimming: 2 bases; J trimming: 5 bases; junction bases outside the gene matches: 6. CDR3 residues: CASSVSSGGMETQYF. In DNA form, the CDR3 reads TGTGCCAGCAGCGTCAGTAGCGGGGGGATGGAGACCCAGTACTTC.

The chain employs TRBV9 and TRBJ1-1, with D uncertain. The ends were cut back, 3 bases at V and 10 bases at J, with 13 bases in the middle. The germline V gene encodes CDR1 SGDLS and CDR2 YYNGEE. The CDR3 covers 12 residues. The CDR3 sequence: CASSGDTGVAFF. The CDR3 DNA reads TGTGCCAGCAGCGGAGACACCGGTGTAGCTTTCTTT.

V is TRBV5-6 and J is TRBJ2-7, with D perhaps matching TRBD1 (5 bases). V was cut by 1 base and J by 0 bases, with 8 bases left in between. The CDR3 covers 14 residues. Germline V gene sequence: CDR1 SGHDT, CDR2 YYEEEE. In nucleotides, the CDR3 is TGTGCCAGCAGCTTGTGGGGCACCTCCTACGAGCAGTACTTC. This codes for CASSLWGTSYEQYF.

The genes are TRBV4-1 and TRBJ2-7; D not certain. Per the germline V gene, CDR1 is MGHRA and CDR2 is YSYEKL. CDR3 length: 15 residues. V lost 0 bases, J lost 3 bases, and 12 bases lay in between. The CDR3 spells CASSQDPRQSYEQYF. CDR3 DNA: TGCGCCAGCAGCCAAGATCCCAGGCAGAGCTACGAGCAGTACTTC.

This chain links TRBV7-8 with TRBJ2-5; D may be TRBD1 (6 bases). The CDR3 consists of 13 residues. CDR1 is SGHVS, CDR2 FQNEAQ, per germline. Deletions cut 2 bases from V and 7 bases from J, with 11 bases between. The CDR3 DNA reads as TGTGCCAGCAGCTTAAACAGGGAAGGGACCCAGTACTTC. This gives the protein CASSLNREGTQYF.

This chain uses TRBV5-5 with TRBJ1-2; D not certain. The ends were cut back, 2 bases at V and 8 bases at J, with 13 bases in the middle. This CDR3 is built from 13 residues. Germline assignment: CDR1 SGHKS and CDR2 YYEKEE (reference sequence). The DNA for the CDR3 is TGTGCCAGCAGCTTATCGGTGGTGAGGGGCTACACCTTC. This encodes CASSLSVVRGYTF. Full variable domain (missing parts from reference TRBV5-5 and TRBJ1-2): DAGVTQSPTHLIKTRGQQVTLRCSPISGHKSVSWYQQVLGQGPQFIFQYYEKEERGRGNFPDRFSARQFPNYSSELNVNALLLGDSALYLCASSLSVVRGYTFGSGTRLTVV.

The J gene is TRBJ1-1, the V gene TRBV2; no reliable D call. Between the trimmed V and J ends, which lost 6 bases and 0 bases, there was a span of 8 bases. CDR3 size: 13 residues. Germline V gene data show CDR1 as SNHLY and CDR2 as FYNNEI. Written as DNA, the CDR3 is TGTGCCAGCAGCACCACAGTGAACACTGAAGCTTTCTTT. Translation gives CASSTTVNTEAFF.

This clone appeared a few times. This sequence joins TRBV7-8 and TRBJ2-1, with 7 positions matching TRBD2. The CDR3 length is 15 residues. CDR1 is SGHVS, CDR2 FQNEAQ, per germline. V lost 0 bases, J lost 1 base, and 0 bases stayed unmatched. The CDR3 bases are TGTGCCAGCAGCTTAGCGCGGGGGTCCTACAATGAGCAGTTCTTC. It is translated as CASSLARGSYNEQFF.

V and J are TRBV9 and TRBJ1-6; TRBD1 might be the D (5 bases). Germline assignment: CDR1 SGDLS and CDR2 YYNGEE. There are 14 residues in the CDR3. Trimming cost V 2 bases and J 7 bases, with 10 bases left between them. The CDR3 DNA follows: TGTGCCAGCAGCGTCGGGGGGGAGAATTCACCCCTCCACTTT. Translation: CASSVGGENSPLHF.

V is TRBV11-2 and J is TRBJ1-1, with TRBD1 as a possible D gene (6 bases). Germline V gene sequence: CDR1 SGHAT, CDR2 FQNNGV. CDR3 length equals 13 residues. The V end was cut by 8 bases, the J end by 2 bases, with 12 bases between. The CDR3 nucleotides are TGTGCCAGCGAAGGGGGAGTAAACACTGAAGCTTTCTTT. It translates to CASEGGVNTEAFF.

The genes are TRBV27 and TRBJ1-4; D is uncertain. The CDR3 loop spans 17 amino acids. Germline-derived CDR1 and CDR2 are MNHEY and SMNVEV (reference sequence). Trimming removed 7 bases from V and 2 bases from J, with 20 bases in between. CDR3 protein: CASTPLRVPPTNEKLFF. CDR3 DNA sequence: TGTGCCAGCACCCCCCTCCGGGTACCCCCCACTAATGAAAAACTGTTTTTT.

V usage is TRBV11-2 and J usage is TRBJ2-7, with 8 bases lining up with TRBD1. CDR3 length: 14 amino acids. Germline lookup yields CDR1 SGHAT and CDR2 FQNNGV. V shed 1 base, J shed 4 bases, and the junction held 3 bases outside the gene matches. The CDR3 protein is CASSLGTGLYEQYF. CDR3 sequence (DNA): TGTGCCAGCAGCTTAGGGACAGGGTTATACGAGCAGTACTTC.

The chain employs TRBV2 and TRBJ2-1; no clear D gene. The CDR3 spans 15 residues. The germline V gene has CDR1 SNHLY and CDR2 FYNNEI. Trimming shortened V by 2 bases and J by 0 bases, and 8 bases separated the two germline ends. The CDR3: CASSELIHSYNEQFF. DNA of the CDR3: TGTGCCAGCAGTGAATTGATACACTCCTACAATGAGCAGTTCTTC.

The DNA of the CDR3 is TGTGCCAGCAGTTACCCGGACACCCTGGGGAACACCATATATTTT. Encoded protein: CASSYPDTLGNTIYF. This chain links TRBV6-5 with TRBJ1-3; tentative D call: TRBD1 (5 bases). The CDR3 extends over 15 amino acids. Trimming cost V 2 bases and J 7 bases, with 15 bases left between them. Germline CDR1 MNHEY, CDR2 SVGAGI.

CDR3 coding DNA: TGTGCCAGCAGCTTGCGGCAGGGCACAGATACGCAGTATTTT. This gives the protein CASSLRQGTDTQYF. The J gene is TRBJ2-3, the V gene TRBV5-6; no definite D call. In germline, CDR1 is SGHDT, CDR2 YYEEEE. The CDR3 length is 14 residues. Trimming left V 1 base short and J 1 base short, with 7 bases between.

V is TRBV10-3 and J is TRBJ2-2; 10 bases match TRBD2. The CDR3 has 15 amino acids. Germline loops: CDR1 ENHRY, CDR2 SYGVKD. With V trimmed by 4 bases and J by 1 base, 0 bases remained unmatched. CDR3 DNA sequence: TGTGCCATCAGTGGACTAGCGGGGAACACCGGGGAGCTGTTTTTT. Translated, it gives CAISGLAGNTGELFF.

The V gene is TRBV25-1, the J gene TRBJ1-5; weak D call: TRBD1 (5 bases). Germline-derived CDR1 and CDR2 are MGHDK and SYGVNS. The CDR3 consists of 16 residues. V gave up 5 bases and J gave up 4 bases, with 18 bases separating them. The CDR3 is CASSPPGGTGNQPQHF. The CDR3 DNA reads as TGTGCCAGCAGTCCTCCTGGCGGGACGGGGAATCAGCCCCAGCATTTT.

V gene TRBV19 combines with J gene TRBJ1-1; 8 bases align to TRBD1. The CDR3 contains 15 residues. Germline CDR1 LNHDA, CDR2 SQIVND (reference sequence). Trimming took 1 base from V and 5 from J; bases not matched to a gene: 6. This chain's CDR3 is CASSIVPGGVTEAFF. DNA of the CDR3: TGTGCCAGTAGTATAGTTCCAGGGGGCGTAACTGAAGCTTTCTTT.

The chain has TRBV27 and TRBJ1-5; no clear D. V lost 5 bases, J lost 0 bases, and 11 bases lay in between. CDR1 MNHEY and CDR2 SMNVEV come from the germline V gene (reference sequence). This CDR3 has 15 residues. In DNA, the CDR3 is TGTGCCAGCAGTCCCGGACTGAATAGCAATCAGCCCCAGCATTTT. It yields the protein CASSPGLNSNQPQHF.

Of note for this clone: Other DNA variants within this sample encode the same CDR3. This chain links TRBV4-1 with TRBJ1-3; 10 bases line up with TRBD1. CDR1 is MGHRA and CDR2 is YSYEKL in the germline V gene. CDR3 length equals 15 residues. The ends lost 1 base at V and 4 bases at J; junction bases unmatched: 1. The CDR3 nucleotides are TGCGCCAGCAGCCAAGGACAGGGGGCAGGAAACACCATATATTTT. It is translated as CASSQGQGAGNTIYF.

The V and J genes are TRBV6-5 and TRBJ2-7, with D perhaps matching TRBD2 (5 bases). Germline values: CDR1 MNHEY, CDR2 SVGAGI. The length of the CDR3 is 12 residues. V lost 9 bases, J lost 3 bases, and 12 bases lay in between. As DNA, the CDR3 is TGTGCCAGTGGCAGAGGGTACTACGAGCAGTACTTC. Encoded protein: CASGRGYYEQYF.

The chain uses TRBV7-9 and TRBJ1-1; the D gene is possibly TRBD1 (5 bases). CDR1 and CDR2 from the germline V gene are SEHNR and FQNEAQ (reference sequence). Trimming removed 5 bases at V and 0 bases at J, with 13 bases between. The CDR3 contains 15 residues. As DNA, the CDR3 is TGTGCCAGCAGCATCGCCCCGACAGTGAACACTGAAGCTTTCTTT. As protein: CASSIAPTVNTEAFF.